What follows are 19 T cell receptor beta chains derived from one specimen sequenced in a study of molecular identifiers for immune sequencing clone quantification. MiXCR, applied by TCRdb to the PCR reads, yields one record per CDR3 protein. The sample holds about 40,000 distinct CDR3 sequences, about 24% seen once. The sequenced material came from naive CD8+ T cells from blood, with Jurkat cell RNA spiked in. Noted subset: FACS-sorted CD8+CD4-CCR7+CD45RA+ naive T cells. Receptors were obtained from a human donor in good health. Some libraries in this study had Jurkat cell RNA spiked in.

This clonotype was seen many times. This sequence joins TRBV2 and TRBJ2-7; 7 positions match TRBD1. Germline trimming cut 2 bases from V and 6 bases from J; bases unmatched to any gene: 10. The CDR3 runs to 15 residues. Germline V gene sequence: CDR1 SNHLY, CDR2 FYNNEI. The CDR3 spells CASSEMSRQGVEQYF. In DNA, the CDR3 is TGTGCCAGCAGTGAAATGTCCCGGCAGGGGGTCGAGCAGTACTTC.

The chain joins TRBV6-1 to TRBJ2-1, with D possibly TRBD1 on 5 matching bases. Germline CDR1 reads MNHNS; CDR2 reads SASEGT. The CDR3 covers 17 residues. Deletions cut 8 bases from V and 5 bases from J, with 25 bases between. The CDR3 region is CASGPRALQYMNNEQFF. CDR3 coding DNA: TGTGCCAGCGGCCCCAGGGCCCTTCAATACATGAACAATGAGCAGTTCTTC.

This clonotype was counted at least ten times. Here the CDR3 DNA reads TGTGCCAGCAGCTTACTTTCCCGGACAGGGGTCACAGATACGCAGTATTTT. It is translated as CASSLLSRTGVTDTQYF. The chain uses TRBV7-2 and TRBJ2-3, with 9 bases aligning to TRBD1. The V and J ends lost 2 bases and 2 bases, in that order; junction bases with no gene match: 8. This CDR3 is built from 17 residues. The V gene's germline CDR1 is SGHTA and CDR2 FQGNSA.

This clonotype was counted between two and nine times. Being one base from a much bigger clone, this may be a read error. The chain joins TRBV25-1 to TRBJ2-5, with D maybe TRBD1 (5 bases). The CDR3 sequence is 15 residues long. Germline CDR1 reads MGHDK; CDR2 reads SYGVNS. The CDR3 spells CASSEWGRAREPQYF. Written as DNA, the CDR3 is TGTGCCAGCAGTGAATGGGGCAGGGCCCGAGAGCCCCAGTACTTC.

This clonotype was recorded many times. The chain couples TRBV20-1 to TRBJ1-2, with a possible D match to TRBD1 (6 bases). This CDR3 has 13 amino acids. The V end lost 1 base, the J end lost 0 bases, and 6 bases lay between the germline ends. Germline lookup yields CDR1 DFQATT and CDR2 SNEGSKA (reference sequence). As DNA, the CDR3 is TGCAGTGCTAGAGGGACAGCTAACTATGGCTACACCTTC. Its translation: CSARGTANYGYTF.

This clonotype was counted many times. V gene TRBV7-9 combines with J gene TRBJ1-1, with TRBD1 as a possible D gene (5 bases). Trimming took 3 bases from V and 5 from J, leaving 16 bases between them. This CDR3 is built from 15 residues. CDR1 is SEHNR, CDR2 FQNEAQ, per germline (reference sequence). DNA for the CDR3: TGTGCCAGCAGCTTTGGAGACTCAGGGATGACTGAAGCTTTCTTT. Its translation: CASSFGDSGMTEAFF.

There are many counts of this clonotype. One junction end disagrees with the germline gene, perhaps due to a read error. This chain links TRBV29-1 with TRBJ2-5, with D tentatively TRBD1 (6 bases). The CDR3 length is 14 residues. The germline CDR1 and CDR2 sequences are SQVTM and ANQGSEA. Here the CDR3 DNA reads TGCAGTGTTGGAACGCTACAGGGAATGGAGACCCAGTACTTC. Translating it yields CSVGTLQGMETQYF.

This clonotype was recorded a few times. A much bigger clone sits one base away, suggesting this may be a read error. The CDR3 sequence is CASSSRLPGSQHF. In DNA, the CDR3 is TGTGCCAGCAGTAGCAGGCTCCCGGGGTCCCAGCATTTT. The chain links TRBV12-3 or TRBV12-4 to TRBJ1-5; D gene ambiguous. The CDR3 has 13 residues. V shed 5 bases and J shed 11 bases, with 16 bases lying between them.

This chain connects TRBV5-6 to TRBJ1-5, with a weak D call TRBD1 (5 bases). The CDR3 contains 14 residues. V was pared by 4 bases and J by 2 bases, with 10 bases between. CDR1 and CDR2 from the germline V gene are SGHDT and YYEEEE. The CDR3 spells CASSRGGGNQPQHF. CDR3 DNA: TGTGCCAGCAGCCGGGGGGGGGGCAATCAGCCCCAGCATTTT. Complete variable domain (other parts from reference TRBV5-6 and TRBJ1-5): DAGVTQSPTHLIKTRGQQVTLRCSPKSGHDTVSWYQQALGQGPQFIFQYYEEEERQRGNFPDRFSGHQFPNYSSELNVNALLLGDSALYLCASSRGGGNQPQHFGDGTRLSIL.

The chain links TRBV6-8 to TRBJ2-5, with D unresolved. This CDR3 comprises 15 residues. Trimming took 4 bases from V and 1 from J, leaving 13 bases between them. CDR1 is MNHGY and CDR2 is SAAAGT in the germline V gene. CDR3: CASSSGPGPQETQYF. DNA of the CDR3: TGTGCCAGCAGTTCCGGGCCAGGCCCCCAAGAGACCCAGTACTTC.

This clonotype occurred many times. The chain joins TRBV7-9 to TRBJ1-1, with TRBD1 as a possible D gene (5 bases). CDR1 is SEHNR and CDR2 is FQNEAQ in the germline V gene (reference sequence). Trimming left V 5 bases short and J 1 base short, with 8 bases between. This CDR3 contains 13 residues. CDR3 amino acids: CASSPQGNTEAFF. CDR3 DNA: TGTGCCAGCAGCCCGCAGGGGAACACTGAAGCTTTCTTT.

This clonotype was detected many times. V usage is TRBV2 and J usage is TRBJ2-5, with D unclear. The CDR3 consists of 16 residues. Germline lookup yields CDR1 SNHLY and CDR2 FYNNEI. V lost 7 bases, J lost 0 bases, and 18 bases lay in between. CDR3 coding DNA: TGTGCCAGCACGGAAAACCTTCCCTTGTACCAAGAGACCCAGTACTTC. Translating it yields CASTENLPLYQETQYF. Full variable domain (rest looked up from reference TRBV2 and TRBJ2-5): EPEVTQTPSHQVTQMGQEVILRCVPISNHLYFYWYRQILGQKVEFLVSFYNNEISEKSEIFDDQFSVERPDGSNFTLKIRSTKLEDSAMYFCASTENLPLYQETQYFGPGTRLLVL.

There are many counts of this clonotype. The J gene is TRBJ2-5, the V gene TRBV20-1, with 7 bases identical to TRBD2. Germline V gene data show CDR1 as DFQATT and CDR2 as SNEGSKA (reference sequence). V gave up 0 bases and J gave up 5 bases; unmatched junction bases: 12. The CDR3 has 16 residues. The CDR3: CSARDLGQRGTETQYF. In DNA, the CDR3 is TGCAGTGCTAGAGATTTGGGCCAGCGGGGCACGGAGACCCAGTACTTC.

This clonotype was found many times. The J gene is TRBJ2-1, the V gene TRBV4-1, with TRBD2 identical over 9 bases. CDR1 and CDR2 (germline): MGHRA, YSYEKL. The trim removed 1 base at V and 3 bases at J, leaving 4 bases unmatched. The CDR3 loop spans 16 amino acids. Here the CDR3 reads CASSQAIAGDYNEQFF. In nucleotides, the CDR3 is TGCGCCAGCAGCCAAGCTATAGCGGGGGACTACAATGAGCAGTTCTTC.

In its sample, this clonotype was seen a few times. V is TRBV9 and J is TRBJ2-5; D may be TRBD2 (6 bases). CDR1 is SGDLS, CDR2 YYNGEE, per germline. Trimming shortened V by 0 bases and J by 2 bases, and 11 bases separated the two germline ends. CDR3 size: 15 residues. The CDR3 is CASSVGWGDQETQYF. The CDR3 DNA follows: TGTGCCAGCAGCGTAGGATGGGGGGATCAAGAGACCCAGTACTTC.

J is TRBJ1-6 and V is TRBV20-1; weak D call: TRBD1 (5 bases). The CDR3 has 14 amino acids. Germline lookup yields CDR1 DFQATT and CDR2 SNEGSKA (reference sequence). Trimming removed 0 bases at V and 3 bases at J, with 6 bases between. CDR3 nucleotides: TGCAGTGCTAGAGAGACAGTCTATAATTCACCCCTCCACTTT. It encodes CSARETVYNSPLHF.

This clonotype was counted ten times or more. V usage is TRBV3-1 and J usage is TRBJ2-2, with 13 bases that match TRBD2. The CDR3 sequence is 18 residues long. Germline trimming cut 1 base from V and 7 bases from J; bases unmatched to any gene: 9. CDR1 is LGHDT and CDR2 is YNNKEL in the germline V gene (reference sequence). This CDR3 is CASSQVYGLAGAVGELFF. The CDR3 bases are TGTGCCAGCAGCCAAGTATACGGACTAGCGGGAGCGGTCGGGGAGCTGTTTTTT.

The V gene is TRBV5-1, the J gene TRBJ2-7; D may be TRBD2 (7 bases). Germline CDR1 SGHRS, CDR2 YFSETQ. V was trimmed by 3 bases and J by 3 bases, leaving 16 bases between them. The CDR3 is 15 residues long. CDR3 residues: CASSSLGGGFYEQYF. The CDR3 DNA is TGCGCCAGCAGCTCTCTGGGGGGGGGCTTCTACGAGCAGTACTTC.

This clonotype was counted at least ten times. The chain joins TRBV18 to TRBJ2-3, with D unresolved. This CDR3 region has 11 residues. CDR1 is KGHSH, CDR2 LQKENI, per germline. Deletions cut 5 bases from V and 4 bases from J, with 4 bases between. The CDR3 is CASSEADTQYF. As DNA, the CDR3 is TGTGCCAGCTCAGAGGCAGATACGCAGTATTTT.